The T cell receptor (beta chain) under discussion was sequenced for a study of tumor-infiltrating lymphocytes in oesophageal squamous cell carcinoma. The CDR3 has 14 amino acids. Germline V lookup: CDR1 MNHNS, CDR2 SASEGT. In its sample, this clonotype is medium-sized. Its ends do not fully match the called genes, so a read error is possible. MiXCR, applied by TCRdb to the PCR reads, yields one record per CDR3 protein. The sample includes under 20,000 distinct CDR3 sequences, 40% to 45% of them seen just once. The sequenced sample consisted of normal esophageal tissue next to the tumor. This sequence originates from a female donor with esophageal squamous cell carcinoma. This sequence joins TRBV6-1 and TRBJ1-5; D not resolved. The CDR3 nucleotides read TGTGCCAGCAGAGAAGGACTTAGCAATCAGCCCCAGCATTTT. Translating it yields CASREGLSNQPQHF.